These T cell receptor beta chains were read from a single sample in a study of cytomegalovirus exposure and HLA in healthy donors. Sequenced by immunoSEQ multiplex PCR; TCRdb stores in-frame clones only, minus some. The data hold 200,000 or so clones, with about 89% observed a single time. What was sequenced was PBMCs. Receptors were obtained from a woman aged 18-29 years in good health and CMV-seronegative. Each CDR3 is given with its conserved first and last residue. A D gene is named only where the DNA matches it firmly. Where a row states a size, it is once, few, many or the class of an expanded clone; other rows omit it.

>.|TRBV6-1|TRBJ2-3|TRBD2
TGTGCCAGCAGTGAACCGCGAGCGGGAGGGCCTGATACGCAGTATTTT
CASSEPRAGGPDTQYF
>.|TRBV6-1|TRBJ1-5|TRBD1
TGTGCCAGCTGGGACAGGGGGAGCCAGCCCCAGCATTTT
CASWDRGSQPQHF
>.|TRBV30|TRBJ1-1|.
TGTGCCTGGAGTGTAAAGAGGGCACCTACTGAAGCTTTCTTT
CAWSVKRAPTEAFF
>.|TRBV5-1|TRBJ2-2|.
TGCGCCAGCAGCACCCTGGACACGCAATGGACCGGGGAGCTGTTTTTT
CASSTLDTQWTGELFF
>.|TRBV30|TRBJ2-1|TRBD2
TGTGCCTGGATTTTTAGTGGGGGACTAGCCTACAATGAGCAGTTCTTC
CAWIFSGGLAYNEQFF
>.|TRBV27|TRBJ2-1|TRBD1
TGTGCCAGCAGTTTATTCACAGGGGGCAATGAGCAGTTCTTC
CASSLFTGGNEQFF
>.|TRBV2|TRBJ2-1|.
TGTGCCAGCTCGGGGGTCGTAGGGAGCTCCTACAATGAGCAGTTCTTC
CASSGVVGSSYNEQFF
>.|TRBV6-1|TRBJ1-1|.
TGTGCCAGCAGTGTCGAGATGAACACTGAAGCTTTCTTT
CASSVEMNTEAFF
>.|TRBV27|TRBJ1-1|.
TGTGCCAGCAGCCAAACACCTCCGGGGACATTGAAAGCTTTCTTT
CASSQTPPGTLKAFF
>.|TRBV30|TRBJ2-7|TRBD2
TGTGCCTGGAGACTAGCGGGAATCTACGAGCAGTACTTC
CAWRLAGIYEQYF
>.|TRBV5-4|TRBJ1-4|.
TGTGCCAGCAGCAACCCGATGGGCTCAACTAATGAAAAACTGTTTTTT
CASSNPMGSTNEKLFF
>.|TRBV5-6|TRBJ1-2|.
TGTGCCAGCAGCTACTTCCGGACCCCCAGGGGTGGCTACACCTTC
CASSYFRTPRGGYTF
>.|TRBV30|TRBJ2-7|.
TGTGCCTGGAGTCGACCCGTCACGGGTGAGCAGTACTTC
CAWSRPVTGEQYF
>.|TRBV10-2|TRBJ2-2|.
TGCGCCAGCAGTAGAACGGGGACCGGGGAGCTGTTTTTT
CASSRTGTGELFF
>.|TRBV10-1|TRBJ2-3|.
TGCGCCAGCAAGAACCCAGACTCTAGCACAGATACGCAGTATTTT
CASKNPDSSTDTQYF
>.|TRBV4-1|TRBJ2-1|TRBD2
TGCGCCAGCAGCTACTTAGCGGGAGTGAGCAAGTTCTTC
CASSYLAGVSKFF
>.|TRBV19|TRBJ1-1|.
TGTGCCAGTAGTATGTCTTTGGGCGTCACTGAAGCTTTCTTT
CASSMSLGVTEAFF
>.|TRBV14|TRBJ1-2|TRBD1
TGTGCCAGCAGCCGGATCACAGGGGACGGCTACACCTTC
CASSRITGDGYTF
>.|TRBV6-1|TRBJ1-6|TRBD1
TGTGCCAGCAGGGAACCGGGACAGGGGCTTTCACCCCTCCACTTT
CASREPGQGLSPLHF
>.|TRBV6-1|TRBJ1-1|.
TGTGCCAGCTATACGGTTGTCGGCACTGAAGCTTTCTTT
CASYTVVGTEAFF
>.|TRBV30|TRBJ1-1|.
TGTGCCTGGAGTTACCAAGGGGTACAGGGGAACACTGAAGCTTTCTTT
CAWSYQGVQGNTEAFF
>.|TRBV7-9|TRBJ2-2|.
TGTGCCAGCAGCTTAGATGTGACAGCGAACACCGGGGAGCTGTTTTTT
CASSLDVTANTGELFF
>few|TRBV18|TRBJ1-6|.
TGTGCCAGCTCACAAAGTTGGAGCCAGCATTCACCCCTCCACTTT
CASSQSWSQHSPLHF
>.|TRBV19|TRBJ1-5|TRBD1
TGTGCCAGTAGTATCCGGGACAGGGAGGGCCCCCAGCATTTT
CASSIRDREGPQHF
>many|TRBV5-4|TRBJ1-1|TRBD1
TGTGCCAGCAGCTCCCCAGGGGGCACTGAAGCTTTCTTT
CASSSPGGTEAFF
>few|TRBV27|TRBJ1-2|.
TGTGCCAGCAGGAAGGTCGAGGGTCTCCATGGCTACACCTTC
CASRKVEGLHGYTF
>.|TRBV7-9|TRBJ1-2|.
TGTGCCAGCAGGCCTCCTCCAGGGCCAAGGGATGGCTACACCTTC
CASRPPPGPRDGYTF
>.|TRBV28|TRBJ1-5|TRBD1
TGTGCCAGCAGTTTAGAGGCAGGGGGGTATCAGCCCCAGCATTTT
CASSLEAGGYQPQHF
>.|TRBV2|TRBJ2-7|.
TGTGCCAGCAGTGAGCGAGGATACGAGCAGTACTTC
CASSERGYEQYF
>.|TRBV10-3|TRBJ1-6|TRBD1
TGTGCCATCAGTGAGGGGACAGGGGGTTCACCCCTCCACTTT
CAISEGTGGSPLHF
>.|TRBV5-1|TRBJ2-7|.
TGCGCCAGCAGCTTACAGGAGACCTACGAGCAGTACTTC
CASSLQETYEQYF
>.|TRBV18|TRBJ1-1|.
TGTGCCAGCTCACGAAAAGGCGACAGAAACACTGAAGCTTTCTTT
CASSRKGDRNTEAFF
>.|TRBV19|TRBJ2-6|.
TGTGCCAGTAGTATCTCTCAGGGATCTCCAGGGGCCAACGTCCTGACTTTC
CASSISQGSPGANVLTF
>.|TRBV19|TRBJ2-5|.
TGTGCCAGTAGTATCGCGGGTCAAGAGACCCAGTACTTC
CASSIAGQETQYF
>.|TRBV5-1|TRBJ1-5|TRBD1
TGCGCCAGCAGCCCCACAGGGGGGAATCAGCCCCAGCATTTT
CASSPTGGNQPQHF
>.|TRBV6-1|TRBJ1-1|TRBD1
TGTGCCAGCAGCCGACAGGGAGGCCCTTTCTTT
CASSRQGGPFF
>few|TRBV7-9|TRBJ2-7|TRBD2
TGTGCCAGCAGCTTAGTGTTTTGGGAATGGCGGGAGGGCCCGTACGAGCAGTACTTC
CASSLVFWEWREGPYEQYF
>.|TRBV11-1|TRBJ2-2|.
TGTGCCAGCCGTACAGGGTGGGAGCTGTTTTTT
CASRTGWELFF
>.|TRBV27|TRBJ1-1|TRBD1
TGTGCCAGCGGATTGGGACAGGGCATGAACACTGAAGCTTTCTTT
CASGLGQGMNTEAFF
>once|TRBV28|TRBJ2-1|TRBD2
TGTGCCAGCAGCTTAGCGGGAGGGCAGGTTGAGCAGTTCTTC
CASSLAGGQVEQFF